Shown below are 11 T cell receptor beta chains from a single sample sequenced in a study of blood T cells in healthy people across ages. The use of a sample-barcoded 5' primer and a J-beta primer mix characterized a second PCR of about 6 to 12 cycles. TCRdb itself ran the 5' RACE reads through MiXCR, one entry per CDR3 protein. The sample holds 1.5 million to 2 million distinct CDR3 sequences, 25% to 30% seen once. Sequenced sample: blood. The source is a woman younger than 45 in good health.

V gene TRBV12-3 or TRBV12-4 combines with J gene TRBJ2-3, with 7 bases fitting TRBD1. Trimming removed 5 bases from V and 7 bases from J; junction bases left unmatched: 9. The CDR3 is 14 residues long. This chain's CDR3 is CASSRQGVRNTQYF. For the CDR3, the DNA is TGTGCCAGCAGTCGACAGGGCGTGAGGAATACGCAGTATTTT.

The chain combines TRBV12-3 or TRBV12-4 with TRBJ2-1; D is undetermined. Trimming pared 3 bases from V and 8 bases from J, leaving 8 bases between. The CDR3 covers 12 residues. DNA for the CDR3: TGTGCCAGCAGTTTTCCCTGGTATGAGCAGTTCTTC. Translating it yields CASSFPWYEQFF.

The rearrangement joins TRBV20-1 to TRBJ2-3; D ambiguous. CDR3 length: 11 amino acids. Trimming removed 6 bases at V and 11 bases at J, with 15 bases between. Looked up from germline, CDR1 is DFQATT and CDR2 is SNEGSKA (reference sequence). CDR3 sequence: CSARGRHRQYF. Here the CDR3 DNA reads TGCAGTGCCCGAGGCCGTCACAGGCAGTATTTT.

This clonotype was seen more than once but under ten times. The gene calls are TRBV2 and TRBJ1-1, with a tentative D call TRBD1 (6 bases). V was pared by 3 bases and J by 5 bases, with 16 bases between. The germline CDR1 and CDR2 sequences are SNHLY and FYNNEI. This CDR3 contains 15 residues. The chain's CDR3 is CASSEMGAGRTEAFF. CDR3 in DNA: TGTGCCAGCAGTGAGATGGGGGCGGGCAGGACTGAAGCTTTCTTT.

This sequence joins TRBV6-6 and TRBJ1-2; a weak D match, TRBD1 (6 bases). Trimming took off 6 bases at V and 1 base at J, with 15 bases between the two ends. Per the germline V gene, CDR1 is MNHNY and CDR2 is SVGAGI (reference sequence). The CDR3 has 15 amino acids. The CDR3 reads CASRPRGGGNYGYTF. CDR3 DNA sequence: TGTGCCAGCAGGCCCAGGGGAGGGGGTAACTATGGCTACACCTTC.

The rearrangement uses TRBV5-5 and TRBJ2-1, with D unresolved. CDR3 length: 17 residues. With 4 bases removed from V and 0 bases from J, the gap between germline ends came to 17 bases. Germline V gives CDR1 SGHKS, CDR2 YYEKEE (reference sequence). Written as DNA, the CDR3 is TGTGCCAGCAGCCGACGCGCAGGACCTAGCTCCTACAATGAGCAGTTCTTC. Protein: CASSRRAGPSSYNEQFF.

This clonotype was picked up a small number of times. V is TRBV5-1 and J is TRBJ2-3; TRBD2 is a possible D gene (6 bases). There are 15 residues in the CDR3. V was trimmed by 3 bases and J by 6 bases, leaving 17 bases between them. CDR1 is SGHRS, CDR2 YFSETQ, per germline. CDR3 in amino acids: CASSSLATPGDTQYF. The CDR3 DNA sequence: TGCGCCAGCAGCTCTCTAGCGACACCGGGGGATACGCAGTATTTT. Variable domain in full (rest from reference TRBV5-1 and TRBJ2-3): KAGVTQTPRYLIKTRGQQVTLSCSPISGHRSVSWYQQTPGQGLQFLFEYFSETQRNKGNFPGRFSGRQFSNSRSEMNVSTLELGDSALYLCASSSLATPGDTQYFGPGTRLTVL.

This clonotype appeared many times. The CDR3 loop is CASSPLLGGDEQYF. The CDR3 DNA sequence: TGTGCCAGCAGTCCCCTGCTGGGGGGCGACGAGCAGTACTTC. The chain combines TRBV12-3 or TRBV12-4 with TRBJ2-5, with D perhaps given as TRBD1 or TRBD2 (6 bases each). The last part of the DNA fits TRBJ2-7 better; the J call may be wrong. This CDR3 spans 14 amino acids.

This clonotype turned up a few times. The chain recombines TRBV29-1 with TRBJ2-5; D could derive from TRBD1 or TRBD2 (5 bases each). The germline V gene has CDR1 SQVTM and CDR2 ANQGSEA. Trimming stripped 3 bases from V and 1 base from J, with 12 bases between. The length of the CDR3 is 14 residues. Written as DNA, the CDR3 is TGCAGCGTTGAGGGACGGCTATTCCAAGAGACCCAGTACTTC. It is translated as CSVEGRLFQETQYF.

The rearrangement uses TRBV14 and TRBJ2-4; 7 bases fit TRBD2. Judging by the DNA end, TRBJ2-7 fits better; the J call may be wrong. In germline, CDR1 is SGHDN, CDR2 FVKESK. This CDR3 spans 16 amino acids. CDR3 residues: CASSQISGVHSYEQYF. Here the CDR3 DNA reads TGTGCCAGCAGCCAGATCAGCGGGGTGCATTCCTACGAGCAGTACTTC.

The gene calls are TRBV20-1 and TRBJ1-1; D ambiguous. This CDR3 is built from 13 residues. Trimming pared 4 bases from V and 1 base from J, leaving 10 bases between. The germline V gene encodes CDR1 DFQATT and CDR2 SNEGSKA (reference sequence). The CDR3 DNA follows: TGCAGTGCTACCAGTGCTTCGAACACTGAAGCTTTCTTT. As protein: CSATSASNTEAFF.